Following are 25 T cell receptor beta chains from one sample sequenced in a study of T-cell memory formation after mild COVID-19. In TCRdb, the 5' RACE reads were re-called with MiXCR into one record per CDR3 protein. The table has about 290,000 distinct CDR3 sequences, roughly 18% seen once. Material for sequencing was PBMCs or a T cell subset sorted from them (not recorded which). These receptors came from a man aged 18 to 35 who had mild COVID-19 (a few samples of this study predate the infection). Cell type and time point are not known.

This clonotype was seen a few times. The chain employs TRBV14 and TRBJ2-1, with TRBD2 identical over 7 bases. Unmatched junction bases numbered 6, after V lost 2 bases and J lost 5 bases. CDR1 is SGHDN and CDR2 is FVKESK in the germline V gene. The CDR3 runs 15 residues. The CDR3 loop is CASSQLGRGDNEQFF. The CDR3 nucleotides are TGTGCCAGCAGCCAACTGGGACGGGGGGACAATGAGCAGTTCTTC.

This chain joins TRBV29-1 and TRBJ2-7, with 7 bases fitting TRBD1. CDR3 length: 14 residues. The V gene end was trimmed by 5 bases and the J gene end by 0 bases; junction bases not matched to a gene: 7. CDR1 and CDR2 (germline): SQVTM, ANQGSEA. The CDR3 bases are TGCAGCGTTCCTATGACAGGGAGCTCCTACGAGCAGTACTTC. Protein: CSVPMTGSSYEQYF.

CDR3 nucleotides: TGTGCCAGCAGTTTCCAGGGAAATCAGCCCCAGCATTTT. Amino acids: CASSFQGNQPQHF. V usage is TRBV6-5 and J usage is TRBJ1-5; a possible D gene is TRBD1 (5 bases). Trimming took 4 bases from V and 4 from J, leaving 8 bases between them. This CDR3 is built from 13 residues. From germline, CDR1 is MNHEY and CDR2 SVGAGI.

V usage is TRBV4-2 and J usage is TRBJ1-1; no clear D gene. The CDR3 spans 13 residues. Germline CDR1 and CDR2: LGHNA and YNFKEQ. With 3 bases removed from V and 1 base from J, the gap between germline ends came to 6 bases. CDR3 protein: CASSQFQNTEAFF. The CDR3, as DNA: TGTGCCAGCAGCCAGTTCCAGAACACTGAAGCTTTCTTT.

This clonotype was detected ten times or more. This chain uses TRBV19 with TRBJ2-1; 8 nucleotides match TRBD2. V was clipped by 5 bases and J by 0 bases; unmatched bases: 3. CDR3 length equals 15 residues. Germline V lookup: CDR1 LNHDA, CDR2 SQIVND (reference sequence). The CDR3 spells CASSGLAGSYNEQFF. CDR3 nucleotides: TGTGCCAGTAGTGGGCTAGCGGGCTCCTACAATGAGCAGTTCTTC.

The V gene is TRBV6-5, the J gene TRBJ1-6; D remains ambiguous. The germline V gene has CDR1 MNHEY and CDR2 SVGAGI. The V end lost 0 bases, the J end lost 7 bases, and 10 bases lay between the germline ends. The CDR3 has 15 residues. The CDR3 nucleotides read TGTGCCAGCAGTTACTCGGGATTCGCGAATTCACCCCTCCACTTT. Protein: CASSYSGFANSPLHF.

The chain couples TRBV7-2 to TRBJ2-1; unclear D gene. CDR3 length: 14 residues. Germline V gives CDR1 SGHTA, CDR2 FQGNSA. V was pared by 2 bases and J by 2 bases, with 7 bases between. CDR3 bases: TGTGCCAGCAGCTTAAGACATCCCTACAATGAGCAGTTCTTC. Translating it yields CASSLRHPYNEQFF.

Only a few counts were recorded for this clonotype. The chain joins TRBV28 to TRBJ2-3; D is possibly TRBD1 or TRBD2 (6 bases each). The CDR3 consists of 16 residues. Trimming took 3 bases from V and 2 from J, leaving 15 bases between them. CDR1 is MDHEN and CDR2 is SYDVKM in the germline V gene. In DNA, the CDR3 is TGTGCCAGCAGTTTTGGAGGGGGGCCTTTCACAGATACGCAGTATTTT. Its protein is CASSFGGGPFTDTQYF. The whole variable domain, remainder taken from reference TRBV28 and TRBJ2-3, is DVKVTQSSRYLVKRTGEKVFLECVQDMDHENMFWYRQDPGLGLRLIYFSYDVKMKEKGDIPEGYSVSREKKERFSLILESASTNQTSMYLCASSFGGGPFTDTQYFGPGTRLTVL.

The chain employs TRBV12-3 or TRBV12-4 and TRBJ1-2, with D hard to call. Trimming cost V 4 bases and J 2 bases, with 11 bases left between them. The CDR3 spans 14 residues. The CDR3 DNA reads TGTGCCAGCAGTTCTCAACATGGGAACTATGGCTACACCTTC. Translating it yields CASSSQHGNYGYTF.

The rearrangement links TRBV5-1 to TRBJ1-4; D is perhaps TRBD1 (6 bases). V was pared by 0 bases and J by 8 bases, with 11 bases between. The CDR3 is made up of 14 amino acids. In germline, CDR1 is SGHRS, CDR2 YFSETQ. CDR3 in amino acids: CASSLDGGHEKLFF. The CDR3 DNA follows: TGCGCCAGCAGCTTGGACGGGGGGCACGAAAAACTGTTTTTT.

The chain is built from TRBV4-3 and TRBJ2-7, with a possible D match to TRBD1 (5 bases). The CDR3 loop spans 11 amino acids. From germline, CDR1 is LGHNA and CDR2 YSLEER. Trimming stripped 3 bases from V and 5 bases from J, with 5 bases between. DNA for the CDR3: TGCGCCAGCAGCCACAGGGACGAGCAGTACTTC. As protein: CASSHRDEQYF.

This clonotype was recorded a few times. This chain links TRBV11-2 with TRBJ2-3; D is perhaps TRBD2 (5 bases). CDR1 is SGHAT and CDR2 is FQNNGV in the germline V gene. This CDR3 spans 15 amino acids. The V end lost 3 bases, the J end lost 2 bases, and 12 bases lay between the germline ends. The CDR3 here is CASSFRGFDTDTQYF. The CDR3 DNA follows: TGTGCCAGCAGCTTCCGGGGTTTTGACACAGATACGCAGTATTTT. The variable domain in full, with the rest retrieved from reference TRBV11-2 and TRBJ2-3, is EAGVAQSPRYKIIEKRQSVAFWCNPISGHATLYWYQQILGQGPKLLIQFQNNGVVDDSQLPKDRFSAERLKGVDSTLKIQPAKLEDSAVYLCASSFRGFDTDTQYFGPGTRLTVL.

The genes are TRBV7-8 and TRBJ2-7; D gene unclear. CDR1 is SGHVS and CDR2 is FQNEAQ in the germline V gene. The ends were cut back, 5 bases at V and 3 bases at J, with 14 bases in the middle. CDR3 size: 14 residues. CDR3 protein: CASSQASLHYEQYF. The CDR3 DNA reads as TGTGCCAGCAGCCAAGCCTCTCTCCACTACGAGCAGTACTTC.

Only a few counts were recorded for this clonotype. The chain combines TRBV14 with TRBJ1-6; unclear D gene. The germline CDR1 and CDR2 sequences are SGHDN and FVKESK. CDR3 length: 15 residues. V was pared by 1 base and J by 1 base, with 5 bases between. The CDR3 DNA follows: TGTGCCAGCAGCCAAGTGGGTTCCTATAATTCACCCCTCCACTTT. It codes for CASSQVGSYNSPLHF.

This clonotype was counted between two and nine times. The chain uses TRBV10-3 and TRBJ2-2; the D gene could be TRBD1 or TRBD2 (5 bases each). V shed 7 bases and J shed 0 bases, with 9 bases lying between them. Germline loops: CDR1 ENHRY, CDR2 SYGVKD. This CDR3 contains 14 residues. This CDR3 reads CAINLGANTGELFF. DNA for the CDR3: TGTGCCATCAATTTGGGGGCGAACACCGGGGAGCTGTTTTTT.

The chain joins TRBV20-1 to TRBJ2-2; perhaps TRBD2 as D (6 bases). Between the trimmed V and J ends, which lost 5 bases and 0 bases, there was a span of 13 bases. Germline CDR1 is DFQATT and CDR2 is SNEGSKA (reference sequence). The CDR3 covers 15 residues. The CDR3 region is CSAPRGRPNTGELFF. In DNA, the CDR3 is TGCAGTGCTCCTCGGGGGAGGCCGAACACCGGGGAGCTGTTTTTT.

The sample holds many counts of this clonotype. The chain has TRBV4-3 and TRBJ1-5, with TRBD1 as a possible D gene (5 bases). Trimming took 0 bases from V and 2 from J, leaving 5 bases between them. The CDR3 spans 14 residues. The germline CDR1 and CDR2 sequences are LGHNA and YSLEER. Here the CDR3 reads CASSQDRGNQPQHF. CDR3 nucleotide sequence: TGCGCCAGCAGCCAAGACAGGGGCAATCAGCCCCAGCATTTT.

This clonotype came up many times. V is TRBV7-2 and J is TRBJ2-5; D gene unclear. This CDR3 contains 12 residues. Germline loops: CDR1 SGHTA, CDR2 FQGNSA. Deletions cut 3 bases from V and 1 base from J, with 3 bases between. As DNA, the CDR3 is TGTGCCAGCAGCTTTGCCCAAGAGACCCAGTACTTC. Translation: CASSFAQETQYF.

The sample holds a few counts of this clonotype. V is TRBV21-1 and J is TRBJ2-4; the DNA was not compared with TRBD1, the D call given in the table. TRBV21-1 counts as a pseudogene. The CDR3 consists of 13 residues. CDR3 nucleotide sequence: TGTGCCAGCACAGGGGGAGCCAAAAACATTCAGTACTTC. Amino acid sequence: CASTGGAKNIQYF.

The V call is TRBV12-3 or TRBV12-4, the J call TRBJ1-5; maybe TRBD1 (5 bases). Trimming pared 4 bases from V and 4 bases from J, leaving 14 bases between. This CDR3 is built from 15 residues. The chain's CDR3 is CASSWGLYPNQPQHF. The CDR3 coding sequence is TGTGCCAGCAGTTGGGGACTGTACCCAAATCAGCCCCAGCATTTT.

This clonotype was recorded a few times. The chain recombines TRBV7-9 with TRBJ1-2; D call uncertain. Germline V CDR1 and CDR2: SEHNR, FQNEAQ (reference sequence). The CDR3 length is 13 residues. Trimming removed 8 bases from V and 1 base from J, with 11 bases in between. In nucleotides, the CDR3 is TGTGCCAGCGTTGCAGACCTTAACTATGGCTACACCTTC. This encodes CASVADLNYGYTF.

The V call is TRBV3-1, the J call TRBJ2-6; D unclear. V was trimmed by 4 bases and J by 3 bases, leaving 13 bases between them. The length of the CDR3 is 16 residues. Germline CDR1 is LGHDT and CDR2 is YNNKEL (reference sequence). CDR3 DNA: TGTGCCAGCAGCCCCCCTTGGGCGATTGGGGCCAACGTCCTGACTTTC. As protein: CASSPPWAIGANVLTF.

V and J are TRBV5-1 and TRBJ1-5, with 7 bases matching TRBD1. The trim removed 4 bases at V and 0 bases at J, leaving 7 bases unmatched. Germline values: CDR1 SGHRS, CDR2 YFSETQ. The CDR3 sequence is 16 residues long. The CDR3 DNA follows: TGCGCCAGCAGCCCCGGGACAGTCAATAGCAATCAGCCCCAGCATTTT. Amino acids: CASSPGTVNSNQPQHF.

This clonotype was counted ten times or more. This chain uses TRBV5-1 with TRBJ2-1; D is perhaps TRBD1 or TRBD2 (6 bases each). The germline V and J ends were trimmed by 4 bases and 10 bases, with 15 bases remaining between them. The germline V gene encodes CDR1 SGHRS and CDR2 YFSETQ. This CDR3 contains 13 residues. This CDR3 reads CASSIPTGREQFF. DNA for the CDR3: TGCGCCAGCAGCATCCCCACAGGGAGGGAGCAGTTCTTC.

The chain joins TRBV4-1 to TRBJ2-5, with 10 bases identical to TRBD2. Per the germline V gene, CDR1 is MGHRA and CDR2 is YSYEKL. The CDR3 consists of 16 residues. V shed 5 bases, J shed 2 bases, and the junction held 8 bases outside the gene matches. The CDR3 loop is CASSLMASGGQETQYF. Here the CDR3 DNA reads TGCGCCAGCAGCTTGATGGCTAGCGGGGGTCAAGAGACCCAGTACTTC.